One and the same sample provided the 14 T cell receptor beta chains below, sequenced in a study of cytomegalovirus exposure and HLA in healthy donors. PCR used 60 Vbeta primers and 13 Jbeta primers. TCRdb's copy holds only in-frame clones and misses some; the assay was immunoSEQ multiplex PCR. The sample consists of some 79,000 clones, around 66% of them appearing once. Sequencing was performed on PBMCs. The origin of the receptors is a woman between 35 and 50 years old in good health and CMV-seropositive.

This clone has just one count. This chain uses TRBV6-1 with TRBJ2-1, with 13 bases lining up with TRBD2. Germline V gene lookup returns CDR1 MNHNS and CDR2 SASEGT. V shed 4 bases, J shed 1 base, and the junction held 13 bases outside the gene matches. This CDR3 region has 20 residues. The CDR3 DNA sequence: TGTGCCAGCAGTGCCCATGAGGGGACTAGCGGGATGACGTCCTACAATGAGCAGTTCTTC. Its protein is CASSAHEGTSGMTSYNEQFF.

The rearrangement joins TRBV6-5 to TRBJ1-4, with a tentative D call TRBD1 (5 bases). V was shortened by 7 bases and J by 5 bases, with 14 bases between the two germline ends. This CDR3 has 14 residues. Germline V gives CDR1 MNHEY, CDR2 SVGAGI. This CDR3 reads CASKEWGGNEKLFF. The CDR3 bases are TGTGCCAGCAAGGAGTGGGGGGGAAATGAAAAACTGTTTTTT.

This clone showed up just a few times. This sequence joins TRBV14 and TRBJ1-2; D remains unclear. Trimming took off 2 bases at V and 1 base at J, with 5 bases between the two ends. The CDR3 runs 13 residues. CDR1 SGHDN and CDR2 FVKESK come from the germline V gene. Here the CDR3 DNA reads TGTGCCAGCAGCCAATGGAGTAACTATGGCTACACCTTC. Translating gives CASSQWSNYGYTF.

This clone was found once. The chain couples TRBV7-9 to TRBJ1-1; D is ambiguous. Germline CDR1 is SEHNR and CDR2 is FQNEAQ (reference sequence). The V end was cut by 2 bases, the J end by 6 bases, with 13 bases between. The CDR3 extends over 14 amino acids. The CDR3 coding sequence is TGTGCCAGCAGCTTACCACACAACAGAGCTGAAGCTTTCTTT. It codes for CASSLPHNRAEAFF. The full variable domain, with the rest looked up from reference TRBV7-9 and TRBJ1-1, is DTGVSQNPRHKITKRGQNVTFRCDPISEHNRLYWYRQTLGQGPEFLTYFQNEAQLEKSRLLSDRFSAERPKGSFSTLEIQRTEQGDSAMYLCASSLPHNRAEAFFGQGTRLTVV.

The J gene is TRBJ1-2, the V gene TRBV5-1; D is unresolved. The CDR3 contains 17 residues. V dropped 4 bases and J dropped 4 bases, with 23 bases sitting between them. The germline V gene encodes CDR1 SGHRS and CDR2 YFSETQ. CDR3 sequence: CASSPRTDGVPSYGYTF. The CDR3 DNA sequence: TGCGCCAGCAGCCCTAGGACCGACGGGGTTCCTAGCTATGGCTACACCTTC.

This clone was counted a few times. The chain is built from TRBV28 and TRBJ2-7, with D possibly matching TRBD1 (6 bases). Germline loops: CDR1 MDHEN, CDR2 SYDVKM. The CDR3 has 15 amino acids. The V end lost 2 bases, the J end lost 3 bases, and 14 bases lay between the germline ends. CDR3 sequence reads: CASSLQGLAFYEQYF. CDR3 sequence (DNA): TGTGCCAGCAGTTTACAGGGGCTTGCCTTCTACGAGCAGTACTTC.

The V and J genes are TRBV28 and TRBJ2-7, with 7 bases matching TRBD2. CDR1 is MDHEN and CDR2 is SYDVKM in the germline V gene. The junction had 11 bases not matched to a gene; V was cut back by 6 bases and J by 3 bases. CDR3 length: 15 residues. CDR3 nucleotide sequence: TGTGCCAGCAGGATCTTTACCGGGGGGAGCTACGAGCAGTACTTC. As protein: CASRIFTGGSYEQYF.

This chain links TRBV5-1 with TRBJ1-1; TRBD1 agrees at 10 bases. Germline V gives CDR1 SGHRS, CDR2 YFSETQ. V lost 6 bases and J lost 8; bases outside the gene matches: 10. There are 14 residues in the CDR3. The CDR3 bases are TGCGCCAGCACAAGGACAGGGGGAAGTAGGGAAGCTTTCTTT. This sequence encodes CASTRTGGSREAFF.

This clone was found a few times. This chain links TRBV10-3 with TRBJ2-2; D unresolved. The CDR3 is made up of 13 amino acids. CDR1 and CDR2 (germline): ENHRY, SYGVKD. Trimming removed 3 bases at V and 7 bases at J, with 9 bases between. The chain's CDR3 is CAISDPPVGELFF. The DNA for the CDR3 is TGTGCCATCAGTGATCCCCCCGTCGGGGAGCTGTTTTTT.

This chain joins TRBV6-5 and TRBJ1-1, with TRBD1 as a possible D gene (6 bases). This CDR3 is built from 14 residues. V was shortened by 7 bases and J by 1 base, with 13 bases between the two germline ends. Germline CDR1 and CDR2: MNHEY and SVGAGI. CDR3 protein: CASMTRGRNTEAFF. CDR3 coding DNA: TGTGCCAGCATGACCAGGGGTCGGAACACTGAAGCTTTCTTT.

This clone was seen a single time. In DNA form, the CDR3 reads TGTGCCAGCAGCTTAGCAGGGGATATGAATCAGCCCCAGCATTTT. The encoded protein is CASSLAGDMNQPQHF. This sequence joins TRBV7-2 and TRBJ1-5, with D possibly matching TRBD1 (5 bases). The ends were cut back, 0 bases at V and 4 bases at J, with 10 bases in the middle. Germline loops: CDR1 SGHTA, CDR2 FQGNSA. CDR3 length: 15 amino acids. Full variable domain (remainder filled in from reference TRBV7-2 and TRBJ1-5): GAGVSQSPSNKVTEKGKDVELRCDPISGHTALYWYRQSLGQGLEFLIYFQGNSAPDKSGLPSDRFSAERTGGSVSTLTIQRTQQEDSAVYLCASSLAGDMNQPQHFGDGTRLSIL.

This clone was seen once. This chain uses TRBV9 with TRBJ1-1; no definite D call. V was trimmed by 0 bases and J by 2 bases, leaving 8 bases between them. CDR1 is SGDLS and CDR2 is YYNGEE in the germline V gene. The CDR3 is 14 amino acids. The CDR3 nucleotides are TGTGCCAGCAGCGTAGGAGAGGTAAACACTGAAGCTTTCTTT. It is translated as CASSVGEVNTEAFF.

The chain employs TRBV4-3 and TRBJ2-7, with TRBD2 matching over 7 bases. The junction had 9 bases not matched to a gene; V was cut back by 4 bases and J by 6 bases. There are 14 residues in the CDR3. Germline V lookup: CDR1 LGHNA, CDR2 YSLEER. The CDR3 DNA follows: TGCGCCAGCAGCCCTGAGACTAGCTTCGGCGAGCAGTACTTC. Translation gives CASSPETSFGEQYF.

This clone came up a few times. DNA of the CDR3: TGCAGCGTTGTCTTTCTAGCAACTTTCTACGAGCAGTACTTC. Protein product: CSVVFLATFYEQYF. The chain links TRBV29-1 to TRBJ2-5, with D possibly matching TRBD2 (5 bases). The end of the DNA is better explained by TRBJ2-7, so the J call may be wrong. The germline CDR1 and CDR2 sequences are SQVTM and ANQGSEA. The CDR3 has 14 residues.